This T cell receptor (beta chain) is drawn from a study of blood T cell repertoires in COVID-19. Germline V gene sequence: CDR1 SGHTA, CDR2 FQGTGA. The CDR3 length is 13 residues. Germline trimming cut 5 bases from V and 7 bases from J; bases unmatched to any gene: 3. This clone came up once. TCRdb keeps only in-frame clones here, not all; method: immunoSEQ multiplex PCR. The sample includes over 250,000 clones, more than 75% of them seen just once. The sequence derives from a man aged 60 to 69 who had recovered from COVID-19. The chain links TRBV7-3 to TRBJ2-4; 9 nucleotides line up with TRBD1. Specimen: PBMCs or T cells enriched from blood (not recorded which). CDR3 loop: CASSTDRGNIQYF. CDR3 DNA sequence: TGTGCCAGCAGCACCGACAGGGGGAACATTCAGTACTTC.